This T cell receptor (beta chain) was captured by sequencing in a study of blood T cell repertoires in COVID-19. Trimming shortened V by 0 bases and J by 5 bases, and 31 bases separated the two germline ends. CDR1 is LGHNT, CDR2 FRNRAP, per germline. The CDR3 contains 21 residues. Source study methods: Estimation of nucleated cell counts was performed using reference gene primer amplification. Method: immunoSEQ multiplex PCR; TCRdb's copy keeps in-frame clones and lacks some. D and trimming come from the DNA, and the V and J calls and clone size come from that table. The table lists about 230,000 clones, about nine tenths of them singletons. The Seattle patients joined while their infection was active and were tracked longitudinally afterward.

This sequence originates from a middle-aged man with COVID-19, enrolled during active disease. The sample comprised peripheral blood. The chain carries TRBV12-5 and TRBJ1-2; weak D call: TRBD1 (6 bases). The CDR3 DNA is TGTGCTAGTGGTTTGGTACAGGTTCCTTTCCTTGGGGGGGACACTTATTATGGCTACACCTTC. It is translated as CASGLVQVPFLGGDTYYGYTF.